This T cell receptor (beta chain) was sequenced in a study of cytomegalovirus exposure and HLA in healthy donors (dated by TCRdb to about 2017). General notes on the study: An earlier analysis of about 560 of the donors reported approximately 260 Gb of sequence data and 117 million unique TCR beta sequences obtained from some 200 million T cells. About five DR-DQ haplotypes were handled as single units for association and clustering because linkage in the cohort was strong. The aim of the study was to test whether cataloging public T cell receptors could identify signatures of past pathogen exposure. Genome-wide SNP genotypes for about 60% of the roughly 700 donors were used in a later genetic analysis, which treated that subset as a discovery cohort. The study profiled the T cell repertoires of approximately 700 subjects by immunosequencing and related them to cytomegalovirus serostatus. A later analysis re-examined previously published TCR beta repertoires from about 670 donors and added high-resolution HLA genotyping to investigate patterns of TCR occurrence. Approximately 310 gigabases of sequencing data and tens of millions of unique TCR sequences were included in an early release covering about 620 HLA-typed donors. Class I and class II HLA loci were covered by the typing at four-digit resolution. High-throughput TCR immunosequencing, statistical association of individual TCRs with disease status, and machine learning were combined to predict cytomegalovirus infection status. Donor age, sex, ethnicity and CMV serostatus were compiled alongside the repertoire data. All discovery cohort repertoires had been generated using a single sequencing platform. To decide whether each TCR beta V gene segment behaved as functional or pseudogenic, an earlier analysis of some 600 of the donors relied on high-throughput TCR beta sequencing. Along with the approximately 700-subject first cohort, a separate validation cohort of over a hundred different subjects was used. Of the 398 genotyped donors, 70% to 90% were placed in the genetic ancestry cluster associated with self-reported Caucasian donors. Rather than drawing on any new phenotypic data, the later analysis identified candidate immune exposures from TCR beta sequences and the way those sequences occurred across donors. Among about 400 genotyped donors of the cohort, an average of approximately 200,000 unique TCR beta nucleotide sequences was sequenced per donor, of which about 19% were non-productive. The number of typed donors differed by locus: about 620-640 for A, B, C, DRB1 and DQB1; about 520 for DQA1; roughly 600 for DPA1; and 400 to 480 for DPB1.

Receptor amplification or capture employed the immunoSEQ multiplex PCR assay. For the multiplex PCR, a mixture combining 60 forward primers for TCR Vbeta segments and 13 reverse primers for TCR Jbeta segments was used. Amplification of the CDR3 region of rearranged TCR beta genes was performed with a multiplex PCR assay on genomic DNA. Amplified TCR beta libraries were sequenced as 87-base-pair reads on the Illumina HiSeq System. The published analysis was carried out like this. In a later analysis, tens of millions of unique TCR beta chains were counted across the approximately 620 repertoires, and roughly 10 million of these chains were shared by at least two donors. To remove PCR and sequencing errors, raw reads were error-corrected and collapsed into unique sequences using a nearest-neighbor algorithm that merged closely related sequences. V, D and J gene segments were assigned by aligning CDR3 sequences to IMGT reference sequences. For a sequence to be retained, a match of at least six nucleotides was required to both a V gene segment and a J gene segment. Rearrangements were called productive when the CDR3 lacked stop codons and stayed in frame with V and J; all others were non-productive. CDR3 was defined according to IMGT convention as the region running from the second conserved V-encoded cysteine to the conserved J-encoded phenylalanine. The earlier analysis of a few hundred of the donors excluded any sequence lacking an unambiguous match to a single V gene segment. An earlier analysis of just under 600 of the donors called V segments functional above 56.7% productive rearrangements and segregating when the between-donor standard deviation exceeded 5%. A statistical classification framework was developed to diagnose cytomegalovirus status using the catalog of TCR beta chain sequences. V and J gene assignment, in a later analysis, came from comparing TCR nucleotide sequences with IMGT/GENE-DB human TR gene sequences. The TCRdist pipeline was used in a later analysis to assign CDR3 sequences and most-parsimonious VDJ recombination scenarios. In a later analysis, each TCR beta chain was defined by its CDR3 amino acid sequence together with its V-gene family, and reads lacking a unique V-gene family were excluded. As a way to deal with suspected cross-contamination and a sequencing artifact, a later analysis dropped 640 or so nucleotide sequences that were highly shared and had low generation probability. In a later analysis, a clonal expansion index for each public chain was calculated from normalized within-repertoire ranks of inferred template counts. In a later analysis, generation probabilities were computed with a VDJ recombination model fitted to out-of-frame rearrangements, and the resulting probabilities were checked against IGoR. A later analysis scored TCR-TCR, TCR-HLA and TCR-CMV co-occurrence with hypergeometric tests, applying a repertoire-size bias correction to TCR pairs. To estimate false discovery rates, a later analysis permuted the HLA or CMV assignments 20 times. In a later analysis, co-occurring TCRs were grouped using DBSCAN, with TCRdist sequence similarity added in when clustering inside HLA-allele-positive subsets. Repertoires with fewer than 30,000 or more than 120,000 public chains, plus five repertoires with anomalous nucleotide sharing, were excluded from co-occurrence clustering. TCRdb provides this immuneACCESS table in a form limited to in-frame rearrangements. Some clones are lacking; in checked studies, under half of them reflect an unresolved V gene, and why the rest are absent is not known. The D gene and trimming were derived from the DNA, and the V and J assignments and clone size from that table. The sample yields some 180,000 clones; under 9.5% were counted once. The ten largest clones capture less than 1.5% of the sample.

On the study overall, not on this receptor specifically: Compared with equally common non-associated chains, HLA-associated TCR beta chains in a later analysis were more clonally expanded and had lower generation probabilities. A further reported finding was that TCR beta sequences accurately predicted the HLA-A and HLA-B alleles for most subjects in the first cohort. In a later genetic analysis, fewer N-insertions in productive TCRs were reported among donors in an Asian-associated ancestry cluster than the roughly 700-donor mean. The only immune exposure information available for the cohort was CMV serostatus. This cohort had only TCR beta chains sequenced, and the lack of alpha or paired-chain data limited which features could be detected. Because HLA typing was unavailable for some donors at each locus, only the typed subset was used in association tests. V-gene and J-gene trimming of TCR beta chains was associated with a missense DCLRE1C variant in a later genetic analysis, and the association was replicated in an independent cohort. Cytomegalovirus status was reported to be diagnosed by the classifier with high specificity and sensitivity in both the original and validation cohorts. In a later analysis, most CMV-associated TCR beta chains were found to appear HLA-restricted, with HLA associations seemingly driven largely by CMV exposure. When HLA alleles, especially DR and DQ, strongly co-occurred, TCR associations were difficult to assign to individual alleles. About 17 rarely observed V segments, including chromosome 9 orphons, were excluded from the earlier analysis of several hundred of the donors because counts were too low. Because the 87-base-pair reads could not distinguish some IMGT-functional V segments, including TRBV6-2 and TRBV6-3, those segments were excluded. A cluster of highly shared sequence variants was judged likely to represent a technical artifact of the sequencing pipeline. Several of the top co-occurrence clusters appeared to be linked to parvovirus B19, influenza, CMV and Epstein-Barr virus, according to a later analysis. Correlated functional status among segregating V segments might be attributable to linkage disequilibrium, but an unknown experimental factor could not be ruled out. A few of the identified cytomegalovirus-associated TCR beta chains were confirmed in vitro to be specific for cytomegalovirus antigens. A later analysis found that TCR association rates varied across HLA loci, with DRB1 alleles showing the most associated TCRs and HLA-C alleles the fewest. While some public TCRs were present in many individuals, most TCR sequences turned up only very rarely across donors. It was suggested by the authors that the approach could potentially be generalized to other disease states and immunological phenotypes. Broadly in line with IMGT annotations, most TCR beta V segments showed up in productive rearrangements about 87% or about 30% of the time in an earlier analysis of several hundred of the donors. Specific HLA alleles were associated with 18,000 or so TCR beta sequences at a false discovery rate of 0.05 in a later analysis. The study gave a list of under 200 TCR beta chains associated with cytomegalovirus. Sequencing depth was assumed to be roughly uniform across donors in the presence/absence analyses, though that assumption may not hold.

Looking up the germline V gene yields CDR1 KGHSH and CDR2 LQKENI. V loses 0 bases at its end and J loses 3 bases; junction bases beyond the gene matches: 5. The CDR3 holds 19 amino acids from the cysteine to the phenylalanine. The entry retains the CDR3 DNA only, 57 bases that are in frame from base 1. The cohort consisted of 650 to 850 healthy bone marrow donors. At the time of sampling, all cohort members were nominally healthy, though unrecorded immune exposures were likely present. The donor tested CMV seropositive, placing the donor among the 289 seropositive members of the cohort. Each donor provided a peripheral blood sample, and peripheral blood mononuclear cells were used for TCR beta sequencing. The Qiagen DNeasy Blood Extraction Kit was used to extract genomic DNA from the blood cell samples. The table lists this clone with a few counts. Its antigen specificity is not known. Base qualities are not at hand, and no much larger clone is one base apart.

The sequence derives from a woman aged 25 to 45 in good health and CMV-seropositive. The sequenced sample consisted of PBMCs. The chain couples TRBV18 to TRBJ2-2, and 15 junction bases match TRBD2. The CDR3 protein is CASSPPGLAGGGDTGELFF. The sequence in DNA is TGTGCCAGCTCACCACCGGGACTAGCGGGAGGAGGTGACACCGGGGAGCTGTTTTTT.